Each of the 18 T cell receptor beta chains below was sequenced from the same sample in a study of shared clonotypes between healthy human individuals. TCRdb's table, derived via immunoSEQ multiplex PCR, lists solely in-frame clones and lacks some. Of about 1 million clones listed, around 74% are singletons. Sequencing was performed on memory CD4+ T cells sorted from blood. Documented subset: CD45RA-negative fraction. The receptors were sampled from a man between 18 and 35 years old in good health.

The table lists this clone with a count of one. This chain joins TRBV6-1 and TRBJ1-5; the D gene is possibly TRBD1 (5 bases). This CDR3 is 13 amino acids long. Per the germline V gene, CDR1 is MNHNS and CDR2 is SASEGT. The V end lost 3 bases, the J end lost 6 bases, and 9 bases lay between the germline ends. Here the CDR3 DNA reads TGTGCCAGCAGTGATTGGGGGGGTCAGCCCCAGCATTTT. Protein: CASSDWGGQPQHF.

V gene TRBV7-9 combines with J gene TRBJ2-5; no reliable D call. Trimming took 2 bases from V and 7 from J, leaving 17 bases between them. Per germline, CDR1 SEHNR and CDR2 FQNEAQ (reference sequence). This CDR3 region has 15 residues. CDR3 protein: CASSLTSTLGPTQYF. Written as DNA, the CDR3 is TGTGCCAGCAGCTTAACATCGACCCTAGGCCCGACCCAGTACTTC.

This clone was counted a few times. The V gene is TRBV7-8, the J gene TRBJ1-3; a possible D gene is TRBD1 (5 bases). V was pared by 7 bases and J by 2 bases, with 12 bases between. CDR1 and CDR2 (germline): SGHVS, FQNEAQ. This CDR3 has 14 residues. CDR3 amino acids: CASKLRGTGNTIYF. CDR3 nucleotides: TGTGCCAGCAAGCTGAGGGGTACTGGAAACACCATATATTTT.

The genes are TRBV7-9 and TRBJ1-1, with D perhaps matching TRBD1 (6 bases). Germline CDR1 and CDR2: SEHNR and FQNEAQ (reference sequence). The CDR3 runs to 14 residues. The V and J ends lost 5 bases and 6 bases respectively, with 16 bases between them. The CDR3 loop reads CASSPYRARSEAFF. In DNA, the CDR3 is TGTGCCAGCAGCCCTTACAGGGCGCGATCTGAAGCTTTCTTT. Supplemented by reference TRBV7-9 and TRBJ1-1, the full variable domain reads DTGVSQNPRHKITKRGQNVTFRCDPISEHNRLYWYRQTLGQGPEFLTYFQNEAQLEKSRLLSDRFSAERPKGSFSTLEIQRTEQGDSAMYLCASSPYRARSEAFFGQGTRLTVV.

The gene calls are TRBV6-6 and TRBJ2-2; TRBD1 agrees at 8 bases. Per the germline V gene, CDR1 is MNHNY and CDR2 is SVGAGI (reference sequence). With 6 bases clipped from V and 2 bases from J, the junction kept 5 bases outside the gene matches. This CDR3 has 15 amino acids. CDR3 residues: CASSLTGGNTGELFF. The CDR3 DNA is TGTGCCAGCAGCCTAACAGGGGGTAACACCGGGGAGCTGTTTTTT.

This clone has only a few counts. Different DNA sequences within this sample yield the same CDR3. The rearrangement links TRBV7-9 to TRBJ1-1, with D tentatively TRBD1 (5 bases). V lost 3 bases, J lost 5 bases, and 10 bases lay in between. The CDR3 has 13 residues. Germline CDR1 and CDR2: SEHNR and FQNEAQ (reference sequence). The CDR3 DNA follows: TGTGCCAGCAGCTTGGGAGGGGAGACTGAAGCTTTCTTT. Amino acid sequence: CASSLGGETEAFF.

The V call is TRBV2, the J call TRBJ2-3; TRBD1 or TRBD2 may be the D gene (5 bases each). The CDR3 is 13 residues long. V lost 8 bases, J lost 4 bases, and 13 bases lay in between. Germline CDR1 and CDR2: SNHLY and FYNNEI. CDR3 in DNA: TGTGCCAGCCAATTGGGACCCCCAGATACGCAGTATTTT. Protein: CASQLGPPDTQYF.

In this sample, this clone turned up once. The chain joins TRBV5-1 to TRBJ1-1; D is undetermined. Germline-derived CDR1 and CDR2 are SGHRS and YFSETQ. CDR3 length: 14 residues. Trimming left V 0 bases short and J 5 bases short, with 11 bases between. In nucleotides, the CDR3 is TGCGCCAGCAGCTTGGACAGTGAAGGAACTGAAGCTTTCTTT. It codes for CASSLDSEGTEAFF.

This clone was recorded only once. The rearrangement joins TRBV9 to TRBJ1-2; D perhaps matches TRBD1 (6 bases). Germline values: CDR1 SGDLS, CDR2 YYNGEE. Trimming stripped 4 bases from V and 2 bases from J, with 15 bases between. The CDR3 consists of 15 residues. CDR3 in amino acids: CASSPTVGGNYGYTF. CDR3 bases: TGTGCCAGCAGCCCGACAGTAGGGGGAAACTATGGCTACACCTTC.

The V and J genes are TRBV6-1 and TRBJ1-5; 8 nucleotides align to TRBD1. CDR1 and CDR2 (germline): MNHNS, SASEGT. V lost 3 bases, J lost 7 bases, and 5 bases stayed unmatched. This CDR3 spans 14 amino acids. As DNA, the CDR3 is TGTGCCAGCAGTGATACAGGGGGAAGGCAGCCCCAGCATTTT. This translates into CASSDTGGRQPQHF.

There are a few counts of this clone. J is TRBJ1-2 and V is TRBV30, with D unresolved. The germline CDR1 and CDR2 sequences are GTSNPN and SVGIG (reference sequence). V was shortened by 3 bases and J by 5 bases, with 13 bases between the two germline ends. There are 13 residues in the CDR3. The CDR3 loop reads CAWSLAGSYGYTF. CDR3 coding DNA: TGTGCCTGGAGCCTAGCGGGCAGTTATGGCTACACCTTC.

The chain carries TRBV5-4 and TRBJ2-1; possible D gene TRBD1, 6 bases. With 0 bases removed from V and 5 bases from J, the gap between germline ends came to 12 bases. Germline values: CDR1 SGHNT, CDR2 YYREEE (reference sequence). The CDR3 sequence is 15 residues long. CDR3 region: CASSLGQERNNEQFF. The DNA of the CDR3 is TGTGCCAGCAGCTTGGGACAGGAACGGAACAATGAGCAGTTCTTC.

The CDR3 loop is CASSLERGVQPQHF. CDR3 bases: TGTGCCAGCAGCTTAGAAAGGGGTGTGCAGCCCCAGCATTTT. This chain links TRBV7-8 with TRBJ1-5, with D perhaps TRBD1 (5 bases). The CDR3 consists of 14 residues. From germline, CDR1 is SGHVS and CDR2 FQNEAQ. Trimming left V 1 base short and J 7 bases short, with 11 bases between. Combining the CDR3 with reference TRBV7-8 and TRBJ1-5 gives the whole variable domain GAGVSQSPRYKVAKRGQDVALRCDPISGHVSLFWYQQALGQGPEFLTYFQNEAQLDKSGLPSDRFFAERPEGSVSTLKIQRTQQEDSAVYLCASSLERGVQPQHFGDGTRLSIL.

J is TRBJ2-6 and V is TRBV15, with 12 bases lining up with TRBD1. CDR1 and CDR2 from the germline V gene are LNHNV and YYDKDF (reference sequence). V was pared by 5 bases and J by 0 bases, with 8 bases of the junction left unmatched. This CDR3 contains 19 residues. The CDR3 nucleotides read TGTGCCACCAGCTTGAGGGTGGGACAGGGGGCCTCTGGGGCCAACGTCCTGACTTTC. The encoded protein is CATSLRVGQGASGANVLTF. The full variable domain, completed using reference TRBV15 and TRBJ2-6, is DAMVIQNPRYQVTQFGKPVTLSCSQTLNHNVMYWYQQKSSQAPKLLFHYYDKDFNNEADTPDNFQSRRPNTSFCFLDIRSPGLGDTAMYLCATSLRVGQGASGANVLTFGAGSRLTVL.

The sample holds a few counts of this clone. V and J are TRBV2 and TRBJ2-2; no reliable D call. CDR1 is SNHLY and CDR2 is FYNNEI in the germline V gene. V was clipped by 6 bases and J by 2 bases, with 7 bases between them. This CDR3 region has 13 residues. The CDR3 region is CASSQHNTGELFF. The CDR3 DNA reads TGTGCCAGCAGCCAGCACAACACCGGGGAGCTGTTTTTT. Variable domain in full (rest from reference TRBV2 and TRBJ2-2): EPEVTQTPSHQVTQMGQEVILRCVPISNHLYFYWYRQILGQKVEFLVSFYNNEISEKSEIFDDQFSVERPDGSNFTLKIRSTKLEDSAMYFCASSQHNTGELFFGEGSRLTVL.

This chain links TRBV7-2 with TRBJ2-3; possible D gene TRBD2, 5 bases. This CDR3 has 14 amino acids. Germline V gene data show CDR1 as SGHTA and CDR2 as FQGNSA. The germline V and J ends were trimmed by 5 bases and 5 bases, with 14 bases remaining between them. The CDR3 reads CASSPSYGEDTQYF. CDR3 in DNA: TGTGCCAGCAGCCCGTCGTACGGGGAAGATACGCAGTATTTT.

A few counts support this clone. The chain is built from TRBV5-1 and TRBJ2-7, with D perhaps TRBD2 (5 bases). CDR1 and CDR2 (germline): SGHRS, YFSETQ. The V and J ends lost 4 bases and 5 bases respectively, with 13 bases between them. This CDR3 spans 13 amino acids. The CDR3 bases are TGCGCCAGCAGCGAAGGTTCTAGCAACGAGCAGTACTTC. Amino acid sequence: CASSEGSSNEQYF.

The genes are TRBV4-1 and TRBJ1-1; no definite D call. With 0 bases removed from V and 0 bases from J, the gap between germline ends came to 14 bases. The germline V gene encodes CDR1 MGHRA and CDR2 YSYEKL. The CDR3 totals 17 residues. DNA for the CDR3: TGCGCCAGCAGCCAAGATACGTCTCGGGCCGTGAACACTGAAGCTTTCTTT. Translated: CASSQDTSRAVNTEAFF.